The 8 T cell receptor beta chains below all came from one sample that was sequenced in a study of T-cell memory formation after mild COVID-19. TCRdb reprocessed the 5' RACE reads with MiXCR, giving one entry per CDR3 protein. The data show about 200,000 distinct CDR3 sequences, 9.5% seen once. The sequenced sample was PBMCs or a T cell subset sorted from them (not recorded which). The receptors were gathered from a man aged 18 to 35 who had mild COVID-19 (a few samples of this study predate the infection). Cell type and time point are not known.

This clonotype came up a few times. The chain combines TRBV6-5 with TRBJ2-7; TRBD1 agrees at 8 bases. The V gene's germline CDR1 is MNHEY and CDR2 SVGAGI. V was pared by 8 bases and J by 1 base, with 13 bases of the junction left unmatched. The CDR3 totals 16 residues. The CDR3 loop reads CASSPAGTGHSYEQYV. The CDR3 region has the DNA TGTGCCAGCTCACCCGCCGGGACAGGACATTCCTACGAGCAGTACGTC.

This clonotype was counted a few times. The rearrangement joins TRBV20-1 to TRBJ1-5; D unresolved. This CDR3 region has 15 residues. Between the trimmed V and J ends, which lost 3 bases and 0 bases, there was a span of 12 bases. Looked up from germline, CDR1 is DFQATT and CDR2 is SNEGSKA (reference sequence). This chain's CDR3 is CSASIAGDSNQPQHF. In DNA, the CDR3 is TGCAGTGCTAGTATAGCCGGAGATAGCAATCAGCCCCAGCATTTT.

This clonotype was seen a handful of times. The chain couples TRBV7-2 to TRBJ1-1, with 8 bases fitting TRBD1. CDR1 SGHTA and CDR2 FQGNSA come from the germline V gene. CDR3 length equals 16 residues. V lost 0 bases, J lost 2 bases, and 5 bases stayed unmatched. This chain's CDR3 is CASSLARGTGNTEAFF. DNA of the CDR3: TGTGCCAGCAGCTTAGCGAGGGGGACAGGTAACACTGAAGCTTTCTTT. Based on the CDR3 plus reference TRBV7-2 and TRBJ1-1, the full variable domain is GAGVSQSPSNKVTEKGKDVELRCDPISGHTALYWYRQSLGQGLEFLIYFQGNSAPDKSGLPSDRFSAERTGGSVSTLTIQRTQQEDSAVYLCASSLARGTGNTEAFFGQGTRLTVV.

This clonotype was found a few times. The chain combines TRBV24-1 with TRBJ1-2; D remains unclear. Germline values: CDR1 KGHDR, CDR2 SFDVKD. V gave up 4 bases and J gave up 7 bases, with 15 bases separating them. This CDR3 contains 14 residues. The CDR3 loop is CATSDPTAGLGYTF. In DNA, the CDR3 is TGTGCCACCAGTGACCCTACAGCCGGGCTTGGCTACACCTTC.

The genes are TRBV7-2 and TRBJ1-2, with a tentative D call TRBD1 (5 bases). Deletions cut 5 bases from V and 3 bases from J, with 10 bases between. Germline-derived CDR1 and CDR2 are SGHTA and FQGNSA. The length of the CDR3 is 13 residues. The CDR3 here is CASSMRGYYGYTF. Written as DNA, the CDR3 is TGTGCCAGCAGCATGCGGGGGTACTATGGCTACACCTTC.

The DNA of the CDR3 is TGCGCCAGCAGCCGAGAGACAGGGGCTAACTATGGCTACACCTTC. Its translation is CASSRETGANYGYTF. This chain joins TRBV4-3 and TRBJ1-2, with 8 bases identical to TRBD1. CDR3 length equals 15 residues. Germline V gene sequence: CDR1 LGHNA, CDR2 YSLEER. Trimming removed 4 bases from V and 0 bases from J; junction bases left unmatched: 4.

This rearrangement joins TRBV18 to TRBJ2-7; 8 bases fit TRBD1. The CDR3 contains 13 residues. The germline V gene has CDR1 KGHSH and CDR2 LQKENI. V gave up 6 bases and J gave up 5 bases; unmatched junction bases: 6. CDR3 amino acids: CASSRGQSNEQYF. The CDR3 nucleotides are TGTGCCAGCTCCAGGGGGCAGTCGAACGAGCAGTACTTC.

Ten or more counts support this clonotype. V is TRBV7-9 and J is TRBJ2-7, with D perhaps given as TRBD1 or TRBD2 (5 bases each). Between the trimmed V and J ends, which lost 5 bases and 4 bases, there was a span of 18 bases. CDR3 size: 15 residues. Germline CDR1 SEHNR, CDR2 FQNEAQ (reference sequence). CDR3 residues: CASSIPGRPIYEQYF. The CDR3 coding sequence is TGTGCCAGCAGCATACCGGGACGTCCGATATACGAGCAGTACTTC.